The 9 T cell receptor beta chains presented below share a single source sample, sequenced in a study of CD8+CD57+ T cells in acquired aplastic anemia. Patients included in sequencing had previously demonstrated CD8+CD57+ cell expansion by flow cytometry. Both TCR beta VDJ combination and CDR3 sequence profiling were carried out. Genomic DNA was the template for this profiling. Via MiXCR, TCRdb re-called the reads, giving one row per CDR3 protein. The table lists 150,000 to 200,000 distinct CDR3 sequences, around 47% of them singletons. Sequenced material: sorted CD4+, CD8+, or CD8+CD57+ T cells (not recorded which) from PBMCs. These receptors were taken from a human donor with aplastic anemia.

V gene TRBV5-1 combines with J gene TRBJ2-7; 7 bases line up with TRBD2. This CDR3 is 16 amino acids long. The trim removed 3 bases at V and 0 bases at J, leaving 9 bases unmatched. CDR1 and CDR2 (germline): SGHRS, YFSETQ. The DNA of the CDR3 is TGCGCCAGCAGCTCGGCCGGGGGGATGAGCTCCTACGAGCAGTACGTC. It codes for CASSSAGGMSSYEQYV.

CDR3 DNA: TGTGCCAGCAGCTCAATAGCGGACAAAGAGGAGACCCAGTACTTC. Its protein product is CASSSIADKEETQYF. V is TRBV7-2 and J is TRBJ2-5; a weak D match, TRBD2 (6 bases). The CDR3 is 15 residues long. Trimming stripped 4 bases from V and 5 bases from J, with 17 bases between. Germline V gives CDR1 SGHTA, CDR2 FQGNSA.

This clonotype was recorded many times. This chain uses TRBV5-1 with TRBJ1-1, with 8 nucleotides matching TRBD1. In germline, CDR1 is SGHRS, CDR2 YFSETQ. CDR3 size: 14 residues. V gave up 4 bases and J gave up 1 base; unmatched junction bases: 3. CDR3 coding DNA: TGCGCCAGCAGCAGTGGACAGGGGAACACTGAAGCTTTCTTT. Its translation is CASSSGQGNTEAFF.

By share, this clonotype ranks as medium-sized. The chain combines TRBV24-1 with TRBJ1-5, with D possibly being TRBD1 (5 bases). Germline-derived CDR1 and CDR2 are KGHDR and SFDVKD. The CDR3 extends over 14 amino acids. Trimming stripped 9 bases from V and 6 bases from J, with 17 bases between. CDR3 sequence: CATQPGGGAQPQHF. In DNA form, the CDR3 reads TGTGCCACCCAGCCGGGGGGAGGAGCTCAGCCCCAGCATTTT.

This clonotype was recorded a few times. The conserved closing phenylalanine or tryptophan is absent in this CDR3, likely reflecting a read error. J is TRBJ1-1 and V is TRBV12-3 or TRBV12-4, with D perhaps TRBD1 (6 bases). This CDR3 is 14 amino acids long. V was trimmed by 2 bases and J by 2 bases, leaving 9 bases between them. This chain's CDR3 is CASSLLGANTEAFS. For the CDR3, the DNA is TGTGCCAGCAGTTTATTGGGGGCTAACACTGAAGCTTTCTCT.

J is TRBJ2-7 and V is TRBV10-3; perhaps TRBD2 as D (6 bases). Germline CDR1 ENHRY, CDR2 SYGVKD. There are 13 residues in the CDR3. V was shortened by 5 bases and J by 6 bases, with 14 bases between the two germline ends. The CDR3 DNA reads TGTGCCATCAGTAGGAGGGGAGCGTCCGAGCAGTACTTC. This codes for CAISRRGASEQYF.

This clonotype was detected only a few times. At one end the junction does not follow the germline gene, possibly because of a read error. The chain has TRBV10-3 and TRBJ2-7; unclear D gene. CDR3 length: 11 residues. Germline assignment: CDR1 ENHRY and CDR2 SYGVKD. The DNA of the CDR3 is TGTGCCAGCAGTGACGGCTACGAGCAGTACTTC. As protein: CASSDGYEQYF.

This clonotype has a count of ten or more. The chain couples TRBV5-1 to TRBJ1-6; D is ambiguous. V gave up 7 bases and J gave up 0 bases, with 11 bases separating them. The CDR3 covers 15 residues. Germline V gives CDR1 SGHRS, CDR2 YFSETQ. The CDR3 coding sequence is TGCGCCAGCCAGGACGGGAGCTCCTATAATTCACCCCTCCACTTT. It is translated as CASQDGSSYNSPLHF.

This clonotype was picked up one time. V gene TRBV10-3 combines with J gene TRBJ1-3; 10 bases are shared with TRBD1. Germline V lookup: CDR1 ENHRY, CDR2 SYGVKD. The CDR3 runs to 15 residues. The junction had 1 base not matched to a gene; V was cut back by 3 bases and J by 2 bases. CDR3 protein: CAISDGTGAGNTIYF. In DNA, the CDR3 is TGTGCCATCAGTGACGGGACAGGGGCTGGAAACACCATATATTTT.